One sample yielded the 32 T cell receptor beta chains listed below, sequenced in a study of regulatory T cells in long-lasting Graves disease. Assembly of TCR beta libraries relied on iRepertoire HTBI primers together with Arm-PCR of CDR3 regions. TCRdb re-called the multiplex PCR reads with MiXCR, one entry per CDR3 protein. The sample holds about 540,000 distinct CDR3 sequences, about 13% seen once. Stated time point: newly diagnosed GD, antithyroid drugs for less than 3 months. PBMC-extracted RNA yielded the TCR library. These same data were also listed under a study on T cells in Graves' hyperthyroidism and ophthalmopathy.

Sequencing used peripheral blood mononuclear cells (PBMCs), obtained at new diagnosis, from a patient treated with antithyroid drugs. The receptors come from a man under 40 with Graves disease.

About this clonotype itself: A read error may explain this, as a much larger clone is one base away. The chain carries TRBV7-9 and TRBJ2-1; 9 bases are a match to TRBD1. Germline values: CDR1 SEHNR, CDR2 FQNEAQ (reference sequence). This CDR3 spans 14 amino acids. J was trimmed by 9 bases and V by 8 bases; bases with no gene match: 11. The CDR3 reads CASGHGTGRFEQFF. As DNA, the CDR3 is TGTGCCAGCGGCCACGGGACAGGGAGGTTTGAGCAGTTCTTC.

This clonotype came up many times. The V gene is TRBV10-3, the J gene TRBJ2-1; unclear D gene. Germline loops: CDR1 ENHRY, CDR2 SYGVKD. CDR3 length: 13 residues. The V end was cut by 0 bases, the J end by 7 bases, with 7 bases between. The CDR3 DNA is TGTGCCATCAGTGAGTCCGGGTATAATGAGCAGTTCTTC. As protein: CAISESGYNEQFF.

In its sample, this clonotype was seen many times. This chain uses TRBV20-1 with TRBJ2-3; TRBD2 matches at 8 bases. The ends lost 6 bases at V and 2 bases at J; junction bases unmatched: 10. The germline CDR1 and CDR2 sequences are DFQATT and SNEGSKA (reference sequence). The CDR3 extends over 15 amino acids. Written as DNA, the CDR3 is TGCAGTGCGAGGATAGCGGGATTGGTCACAGATACGCAGTATTTT. Protein sequence: CSARIAGLVTDTQYF.

This clonotype was observed many times. One end of the junction fails to match germline, which may point to a read error. The chain links TRBV12-3 or TRBV12-4 to TRBJ2-7; TRBD2 matches 10 bases. The CDR3 consists of 13 residues. CDR3 nucleotide sequence: TGTGCCAGCAGGTTAGCGGGGGGTTACGAGCAGTACTTC. This codes for CASRLAGGYEQYF.

This chain uses TRBV6-1 with TRBJ1-1; D not resolved. CDR3 size: 13 residues. Germline values: CDR1 MNHNS, CDR2 SASEGT. Trimming removed 6 bases at V and 0 bases at J, with 8 bases between. CDR3 loop: CASSSDVNTEAFF. The DNA for the CDR3 is TGTGCCAGCAGCTCGGACGTGAACACTGAAGCTTTCTTT.

This clonotype was recorded at least ten times. This chain joins TRBV29-1 and TRBJ2-7; D might be TRBD2 (6 bases). Germline V gives CDR1 SQVTM, CDR2 ANQGSEA. Trimming took off 7 bases at V and 0 bases at J, with 19 bases between the two ends. CDR3 length equals 15 residues. CDR3 protein: CSANLSGKSSYEQYF. CDR3 coding DNA: TGCAGCGCTAACCTTAGCGGCAAAAGCTCCTACGAGCAGTACTTC.

The chain links TRBV20-1 to TRBJ2-4; TRBD1 agrees at 9 bases. Germline V gives CDR1 DFQATT, CDR2 SNEGSKA (reference sequence). This CDR3 is built from 11 residues. The trim removed 5 bases at V and 15 bases at J, leaving 8 bases unmatched. Written as DNA, the CDR3 is TGCAGTGCTGGGACCGGGACAGGGTTGTACTTC. The encoded protein is CSAGTGTGLYF.

This clonotype was seen a handful of times. The chain has TRBV18 and TRBJ1-2; maybe TRBD1 (5 bases). Trimming took off 4 bases at V and 4 bases at J, with 16 bases between the two ends. This CDR3 has 15 amino acids. Germline CDR1 KGHSH, CDR2 LQKENI. Here the CDR3 DNA reads TGTGCCAGCTCACTCGACGACAGCGGAGGCTATGGCTACACCTTC. Translation gives CASSLDDSGGYGYTF.

This clonotype was counted ten times or more. This chain joins TRBV5-1 and TRBJ2-3; no reliable D call. V gave up 0 bases and J gave up 0 bases, with 11 bases separating them. The germline CDR1 and CDR2 sequences are SGHRS and YFSETQ. The CDR3 length is 16 residues. Here the CDR3 DNA reads TGCGCCAGCAGCTTGGTCGGGCTACGAAGCACAGATACGCAGTATTTT. It encodes CASSLVGLRSTDTQYF.

This clonotype was counted many times. This rearrangement joins TRBV24-1 to TRBJ2-7; D not resolved. Germline assignment: CDR1 KGHDR and CDR2 SFDVKD. Trimming stripped 4 bases from V and 5 bases from J, with 8 bases between. The CDR3 has 12 residues. The CDR3 sequence is CATSDTRHEQYF. The CDR3 DNA is TGTGCCACCAGTGACACGAGACACGAGCAGTACTTC.

This clonotype was seen ten or more times. The V and J genes are TRBV7-2 and TRBJ2-5; 9 nucleotides match TRBD2. The CDR3 is made up of 14 amino acids. V dropped 5 bases and J dropped 5; count of bases not matched to a gene: 6. Germline V gene data show CDR1 as SGHTA and CDR2 as FQGNSA. CDR3 bases: TGTGCCAGCAGCAAGGGACTAGCATCCGAGACCCAGTACTTC. It is translated as CASSKGLASETQYF.

This clonotype was seen at least ten times. This sequence joins TRBV2 and TRBJ1-1, with no clear D. V lost 3 bases and J 1 base, leaving 9 bases between the germline ends. Germline V gives CDR1 SNHLY, CDR2 FYNNEI. The length of the CDR3 is 14 residues. Here the CDR3 reads CASSDRTWNTEAFF. The CDR3, as DNA: TGTGCCAGCAGTGATCGGACCTGGAACACTGAAGCTTTCTTT. The whole variable domain, remainder taken from reference TRBV2 and TRBJ1-1, is EPEVTQTPSHQVTQMGQEVILRCVPISNHLYFYWYRQILGQKVEFLVSFYNNEISEKSEIFDDQFSVERPDGSNFTLKIRSTKLEDSAMYFCASSDRTWNTEAFFGQGTRLTVV.

This clonotype showed up many times. The chain carries TRBV20-1 and TRBJ2-7, with D possibly TRBD2 on 6 matching bases. The CDR3 runs to 14 residues. The V gene lost 5 bases and the J gene lost 5 bases, with 19 bases spanning the gap. Germline-derived CDR1 and CDR2 are DFQATT and SNEGSKA (reference sequence). CDR3 sequence reads: CSAGPVGGAHEQYF. The CDR3 DNA follows: TGCAGTGCTGGACCCGTCGGAGGGGCCCACGAGCAGTACTTC.

Worth noting for this clonotype: A much bigger clone sits one base away, suggesting this may be a read error. The genes are TRBV5-1 and TRBJ2-7; TRBD2 matches 9 bases. The CDR3 runs 15 residues. CDR1 is SGHRS and CDR2 is YFSETQ in the germline V gene. This chain's CDR3 is CASGLAGGDGYEQYF. The CDR3 nucleotides read TGCGCCAGCGGCTTGGCGGGAGGGGACGGCTACGAGCAGTACTTC.

The chain recombines TRBV27 with TRBJ2-2; D is unclear. This CDR3 comprises 14 residues. Trimming stripped 2 bases from V and 3 bases from J, with 7 bases between. The germline gives CDR1 MNHEY, CDR2 SMNVEV (reference sequence). The CDR3 nucleotides are TGTGCCAGCAGTTTAGTCCTAGACACCGGGGAGCTGTTTTTT. This encodes CASSLVLDTGELFF.

This clonotype has only a few counts. The V gene is TRBV4-1, the J gene TRBJ2-1, with 12 bases matching TRBD1. This CDR3 comprises 17 residues. CDR1 MGHRA and CDR2 YSYEKL come from the germline V gene. V lost 2 bases, J lost 7 bases, and 9 bases stayed unmatched. CDR3 DNA: TGCGCCAGCAGCCAACCAAACCGGGACAGGGGGCGGAATGAGCAGTTCTTC. This encodes CASSQPNRDRGRNEQFF.

This rearrangement joins TRBV12-3 or TRBV12-4 to TRBJ2-5, with D unclear. V lost 3 bases and J lost 2, with 10 bases in between. CDR3 size: 14 residues. The CDR3 sequence: CASSFAGFQETQYF. CDR3 DNA: TGTGCCAGCAGTTTCGCCGGATTTCAAGAGACCCAGTACTTC.

V and J are TRBV20-1 and TRBJ2-5; 8 nucleotides agree with TRBD2. V dropped 8 bases and J dropped 2; count of bases not matched to a gene: 7. From germline, CDR1 is DFQATT and CDR2 SNEGSKA (reference sequence). CDR3 length: 13 residues. The CDR3 is CSPGLADQETQYF. The CDR3 DNA reads as TGCAGTCCTGGACTAGCAGATCAAGAGACCCAGTACTTC.

This clonotype showed up many times. This chain links TRBV27 with TRBJ2-1; 10 bases are shared with TRBD2. The CDR3 totals 15 residues. V lost 9 bases, J lost 2 bases, and 7 bases stayed unmatched. Germline loops: CDR1 MNHEY, CDR2 SMNVEV (reference sequence). CDR3 loop: CASRPLAGAYNEQFF. CDR3 in DNA: TGTGCCAGTCGACCCCTAGCGGGGGCCTACAATGAGCAGTTCTTC.

This clonotype was picked up many times. The chain is built from TRBV5-1 and TRBJ2-3; TRBD2 matches at 10 bases. Germline-derived CDR1 and CDR2 are SGHRS and YFSETQ. With V trimmed by 7 bases and J by 3 bases, 8 bases remained unmatched. There are 15 residues in the CDR3. CDR3 region: CASGVAGGATDTQYF. CDR3 sequence (DNA): TGCGCCAGCGGGGTAGCGGGAGGAGCGACAGATACGCAGTATTTT. The variable domain in full, with the rest retrieved from reference TRBV5-1 and TRBJ2-3, is KAGVTQTPRYLIKTRGQQVTLSCSPISGHRSVSWYQQTPGQGLQFLFEYFSETQRNKGNFPGRFSGRQFSNSRSEMNVSTLELGDSALYLCASGVAGGATDTQYFGPGTRLTVL.

V and J are TRBV27 and TRBJ2-2; 7 nucleotides line up with TRBD2. The CDR3 is 17 amino acids. With 2 bases clipped from V and 5 bases from J, the junction kept 11 bases outside the gene matches. In germline, CDR1 is MNHEY, CDR2 SMNVEV (reference sequence). The CDR3 DNA follows: TGTGCCAGCAGTTTAGGGGTAGGCGGGAGCGGTACCGGGGAGCTGTTTTTT. Its translation is CASSLGVGGSGTGELFF.

This clonotype was recorded many times. The chain joins TRBV27 to TRBJ2-7; D ambiguous. Trimming removed 2 bases from V and 3 bases from J, with 14 bases in between. Germline V gives CDR1 MNHEY, CDR2 SMNVEV (reference sequence). CDR3 length equals 15 residues. Here the CDR3 DNA reads TGTGCCAGCAGTTTACTGGGCCTCCCTGGCTACGAGCAGTACTTC. Protein: CASSLLGLPGYEQYF.

This clonotype was counted ten times or more. The rearrangement joins TRBV10-3 to TRBJ2-1; 9 bases line up with TRBD2. The germline V gene has CDR1 ENHRY and CDR2 SYGVKD. The CDR3 totals 16 residues. Trimming took 0 bases from V and 3 from J; bases not matched to a gene: 3. The CDR3 DNA reads as TGTGCCATCAGTGAGTCCGGTAGCGGGAGCTACAATGAGCAGTTCTTC. Its protein is CAISESGSGSYNEQFF.

This clonotype showed up many times. DNA for the CDR3: TGTGCCAGCAGTTTAGGATACAATAGCAATCAGCCCCAGCATTTT. Amino acid sequence: CASSLGYNSNQPQHF. The chain carries TRBV27 and TRBJ1-5, with D hard to call. The V end lost 2 bases, the J end lost 0 bases, and 8 bases lay between the germline ends. The CDR3 is made up of 15 amino acids. The germline CDR1 and CDR2 sequences are MNHEY and SMNVEV (reference sequence).

This clonotype was observed a handful of times. This may be a read error, as it is one base from a much larger clone. The chain combines TRBV20-1 with TRBJ2-1, with 7 bases that match TRBD2. CDR1 DFQATT and CDR2 SNEGSKA come from the germline V gene (reference sequence). The CDR3 is 16 residues long. Unmatched junction bases numbered 10, after V lost 0 bases and J lost 5 bases. CDR3 sequence: CSARDVRGRANNEQFF. In DNA, the CDR3 is TGCAGTGCTAGAGACGTTAGAGGGAGGGCGAACAATGAGCAGTTCTTC.

This clonotype was seen at least ten times. The rearrangement links TRBV7-2 to TRBJ2-1, with D unresolved. Per germline, CDR1 SGHTA and CDR2 FQGNSA. With 2 bases removed from V and 3 bases from J, the gap between germline ends came to 11 bases. The CDR3 has 15 residues. DNA of the CDR3: TGTGCCAGCAGCTTATCGGGTTGGGTCTACAATGAGCAGTTCTTC. Its protein product is CASSLSGWVYNEQFF. Full variable domain (missing parts from reference TRBV7-2 and TRBJ2-1): GAGVSQSPSNKVTEKGKDVELRCDPISGHTALYWYRQSLGQGLEFLIYFQGNSAPDKSGLPSDRFSAERTGGSVSTLTIQRTQQEDSAVYLCASSLSGWVYNEQFFGPGTRLTVL.

In this sample, this clonotype turned up many times. J is TRBJ2-3 and V is TRBV5-1; perhaps TRBD2 as D (5 bases). Per germline, CDR1 SGHRS and CDR2 YFSETQ. The V gene lost 4 bases and the J gene lost 3 bases, with 15 bases spanning the gap. CDR3 length equals 15 residues. CDR3 sequence: CASSLQAGGTDTQYF. DNA for the CDR3: TGCGCCAGCAGCCTCCAGGCCGGAGGAACAGATACGCAGTATTTT.

The rearrangement joins TRBV5-1 to TRBJ2-2; D remains unclear. V dropped 1 base and J dropped 2 bases, with 12 bases sitting between them. The germline gives CDR1 SGHRS, CDR2 YFSETQ. The CDR3 loop spans 16 amino acids. CDR3 sequence: CASSLIPSYNTGELFF. The CDR3 nucleotides read TGCGCCAGCAGCTTGATACCGAGCTATAACACCGGGGAGCTGTTTTTT.

In its sample, this clonotype was seen many times. V and J are TRBV12-3 or TRBV12-4 and TRBJ2-7; 7 nucleotides match TRBD1. The V gene end was trimmed by 7 bases and the J gene end by 4 bases; junction bases not matched to a gene: 10. The CDR3 covers 14 residues. CDR3 DNA: TGTGCCAGCACTCCGACAGGGAATAGTTACGAGCAGTACTTC. This translates into CASTPTGNSYEQYF.

At least ten counts were recorded for this clonotype. This chain connects TRBV28 to TRBJ2-3; 9 nucleotides align to TRBD2. This CDR3 spans 14 amino acids. V lost 3 bases, J lost 9 bases, and 7 bases stayed unmatched. Germline V gene lookup returns CDR1 MDHEN and CDR2 SYDVKM. The CDR3 nucleotides are TGTGCCAGCAGTTTTGGCCTAGCGGGGACAACGCAGTATTTT. Translated: CASSFGLAGTTQYF.

The chain employs TRBV9 and TRBJ2-1; 12 nucleotides align to TRBD2. V was pared by 0 bases and J by 5 bases, with 6 bases of the junction left unmatched. This CDR3 is built from 17 residues. CDR1 and CDR2 from the germline V gene are SGDLS and YYNGEE. The CDR3 loop reads CASSVVAGLAGHNEQFF. DNA for the CDR3: TGTGCCAGCAGCGTAGTGGCGGGACTAGCGGGCCACAATGAGCAGTTCTTC.

This clonotype showed up just a few times. At one of its ends the junction is not consistent with the germline gene, which may arise from a read error. The J gene is TRBJ2-1, the V gene TRBV20-1; TRBD2 aligns across 10 bases. This CDR3 spans 13 amino acids. Germline loops: CDR1 DFQATT, CDR2 SNEGSKA (reference sequence). The CDR3 nucleotides are TGCAGTGCTTGGTGGACGGCCGGGACTAGCGTATACTTC. The encoded protein is CSAWWTAGTSVYF.